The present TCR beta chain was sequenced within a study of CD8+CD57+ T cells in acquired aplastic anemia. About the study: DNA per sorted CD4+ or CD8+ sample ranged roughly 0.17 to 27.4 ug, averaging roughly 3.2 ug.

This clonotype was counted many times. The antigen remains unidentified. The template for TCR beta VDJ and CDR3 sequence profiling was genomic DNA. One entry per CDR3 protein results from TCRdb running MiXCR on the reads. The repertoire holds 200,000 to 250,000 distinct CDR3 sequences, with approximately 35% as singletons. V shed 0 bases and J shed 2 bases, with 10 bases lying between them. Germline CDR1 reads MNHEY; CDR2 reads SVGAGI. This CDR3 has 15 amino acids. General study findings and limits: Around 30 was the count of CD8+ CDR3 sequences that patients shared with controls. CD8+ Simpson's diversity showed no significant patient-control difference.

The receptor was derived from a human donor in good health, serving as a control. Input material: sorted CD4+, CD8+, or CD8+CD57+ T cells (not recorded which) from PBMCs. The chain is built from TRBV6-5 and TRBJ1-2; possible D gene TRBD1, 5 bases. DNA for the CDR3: TGTGCCAGCAGTTACTCGAATCCAGGGAACTATGGCTACACCTTC. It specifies CASSYSNPGNYGYTF.